Sequencing of this T cell receptor beta chain was carried out in a study of T cell responses to AZD1222 COVID-19 vaccine. Study at large: Investigators merged groups given second doses at roughly 4 or roughly 12 weeks. Broader study findings: The CD4 TCRs associated with vaccination extended across spike and predominated at 160-218 and 743-854. Reports say nearly half of spike-specific TCRs go after unmutated variant regions. After the peak T cell response, and only then, were repertoires sampled.

As to this clone: Antigen specificity is unknown.

The table came from immunoSEQ multiplex PCR; TCRdb's copy has only in-frame clones and leaves some out. The data show 120,000 to 150,000 clones, 80% to 90% seen once. The sample consisted of peripheral blood, taken on day 0 of AZD1222 vaccination. The source is an adult in good health.

CDR3 region: CASSYPGSESGTQYF. The CDR3 DNA sequence: TGTGCCAGCAGTTACCCTGGATCCGAATCGGGGACCCAGTACTTC. V is TRBV6-6 and J is TRBJ2-5, with no clear D. Germline lookup yields CDR1 MNHNY and CDR2 SVGAGI (reference sequence). The CDR3 loop spans 15 amino acids. The germline V and J ends were trimmed by 2 bases and 7 bases, with 17 bases remaining between them.